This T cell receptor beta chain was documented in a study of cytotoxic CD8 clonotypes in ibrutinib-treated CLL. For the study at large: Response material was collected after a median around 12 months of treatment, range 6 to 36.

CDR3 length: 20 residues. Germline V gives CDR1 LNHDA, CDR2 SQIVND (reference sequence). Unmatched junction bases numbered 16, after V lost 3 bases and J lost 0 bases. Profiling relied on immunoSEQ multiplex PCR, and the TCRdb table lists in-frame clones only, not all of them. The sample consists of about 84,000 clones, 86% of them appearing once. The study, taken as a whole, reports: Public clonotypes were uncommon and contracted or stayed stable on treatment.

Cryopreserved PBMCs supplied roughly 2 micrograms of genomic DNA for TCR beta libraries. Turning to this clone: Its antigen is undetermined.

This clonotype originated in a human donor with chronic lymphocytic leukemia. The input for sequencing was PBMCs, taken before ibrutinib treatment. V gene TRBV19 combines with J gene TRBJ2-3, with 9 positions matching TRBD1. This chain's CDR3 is CASSIQQGARLPPSTDTQYF. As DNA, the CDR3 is TGTGCCAGTAGTATTCAACAGGGGGCACGGCTCCCTCCTAGCACAGATACGCAGTATTTT.